The sequence of this T cell receptor (beta chain) was determined in a study of blood T cell repertoires in COVID-19. This CDR3 spans 12 amino acids. CDR1 and CDR2 (germline): SGHNT, YYREEE (reference sequence). V was cut by 3 bases and J by 1 base, with 4 bases left in between. TCRdb's table, derived via immunoSEQ multiplex PCR, lists solely in-frame clones and lacks some. The table records 300,000 to 350,000 clones, about 86% of them present only once. The sample comprised PBMCs or T cells enriched from blood (not recorded which). The chain combines TRBV5-4 with TRBJ1-1; D unclear. The TCR originated in a woman between 40 and 55 years old with acute COVID-19. In DNA, the CDR3 is TGTGCCAGCAGCTCCAAGAACACTGAAGCTTTCTTT. Its translation: CASSSKNTEAFF.